The 29 T cell receptor beta chains below all came from one sample that was sequenced in a study of T-cell memory formation after mild COVID-19. Each CDR3 protein is one row after TCRdb ran MiXCR on the 5' RACE reads. The sample lists roughly 560,000 distinct CDR3 sequences, roughly 21% occurring once. Sequencing was carried out using PBMCs or a T cell subset sorted from them (not recorded which). The receptors stem from an adult woman who had mild COVID-19 (a few samples of this study predate the infection). Cell type and time point are not known.

This clonotype was seen a few times. This sequence joins TRBV4-3 and TRBJ1-2; D ambiguous. The germline V gene encodes CDR1 LGHNA and CDR2 YSLEER. Trimming took 0 bases from V and 2 from J, leaving 7 bases between them. This CDR3 region has 14 residues. This CDR3 is CASSQDRVNYGYTF. The CDR3 DNA is TGCGCCAGCAGCCAAGACCGGGTCAACTATGGCTACACCTTC.

This clonotype was observed once. The chain couples TRBV7-2 to TRBJ1-1; D ambiguous. This CDR3 region has 12 residues. In germline, CDR1 is SGHTA, CDR2 FQGNSA. The V gene lost 0 bases and the J gene lost 11 bases, with 10 bases spanning the gap. This chain's CDR3 is CASSLAGIVAFF. DNA of the CDR3: TGTGCCAGCAGCTTAGCCGGGATTGTGGCTTTCTTT.

This clonotype was observed a few times. The gene calls are TRBV7-8 and TRBJ2-2; TRBD2 agrees at 7 bases. CDR1 is SGHVS, CDR2 FQNEAQ, per germline. This CDR3 region has 16 residues. With 2 bases clipped from V and 6 bases from J, the junction kept 9 bases outside the gene matches. Here the CDR3 reads CASSLSPGRSAGELFF. CDR3 sequence (DNA): TGTGCCAGCAGCTTATCACCCGGGAGGAGCGCCGGGGAGCTGTTTTTT.

The CDR3 DNA sequence: TGTGCCAGCAGCGCCTCGACAGGGAGCTATGGCTACACCTTC. Protein sequence: CASSASTGSYGYTF. The chain carries TRBV9 and TRBJ1-2; 7 bases line up with TRBD1. The CDR3 runs 14 residues. The germline CDR1 and CDR2 sequences are SGDLS and YYNGEE. The junction had 6 bases not matched to a gene; V was cut back by 3 bases and J by 4 bases.

J is TRBJ2-7 and V is TRBV4-1, with D maybe TRBD1 (5 bases). The CDR3 has 14 residues. Germline V gene data show CDR1 as MGHRA and CDR2 as YSYEKL. Between the trimmed V and J ends, which lost 3 bases and 2 bases, there was a span of 11 bases. DNA of the CDR3: TGCGCCAGCAGCCACCCGACAGAGCCCTACGAGCAGTACTTC. It specifies CASSHPTEPYEQYF.

This clonotype was seen a few times. The V call is TRBV12-3 or TRBV12-4, the J call TRBJ2-6; possibly TRBD1 for D (7 bases). V dropped 1 base and J dropped 3 bases, with 13 bases sitting between them. CDR3 length: 17 amino acids. DNA for the CDR3: TGTGCCAGCAGTTTAGGGATGCAGGGGGGTGGGGCCAACGTCCTGACTTTC. It specifies CASSLGMQGGGANVLTF.

The chain is built from TRBV11-3 and TRBJ2-6; D gene ambiguous. CDR1 SGHNT and CDR2 YENEEA come from the germline V gene. V was cut by 1 base and J by 0 bases, with 13 bases left in between. The CDR3 consists of 18 residues. For the CDR3, the DNA is TGTGCCAGCAGCTTAGCGTGGCGGACGGTCTCTGGGGCCAACGTCCTGACTTTC. Translation gives CASSLAWRTVSGANVLTF.

The chain links TRBV24-1 to TRBJ1-1; possibly TRBD1 for D (5 bases). The CDR3 consists of 13 residues. The V end lost 3 bases, the J end lost 5 bases, and 9 bases lay between the germline ends. Germline V gene sequence: CDR1 KGHDR, CDR2 SFDVKD. CDR3 region: CATSDQGGTEAFF. The CDR3 nucleotides read TGTGCCACCAGTGATCAGGGAGGAACTGAAGCTTTCTTT.

The CDR3 reads CATSSDFTGGYTDTQYF. For the CDR3, the DNA is TGTGCCACCAGCAGTGACTTCACAGGGGGATACACAGATACGCAGTATTTT. The V call is TRBV15, the J call TRBJ2-3; TRBD1 matches 8 bases. The CDR3 is 17 amino acids. V was clipped by 3 bases and J by 2 bases; unmatched bases: 10. Germline V gene sequence: CDR1 LNHNV, CDR2 YYDKDF (reference sequence).

This rearrangement joins TRBV25-1 to TRBJ2-6; 10 nucleotides align to TRBD1. V lost 1 base, J lost 1 base, and 1 base stayed unmatched. The CDR3 covers 17 residues. Germline lookup yields CDR1 MGHDK and CDR2 SYGVNS. DNA of the CDR3: TGTGCCAGCAGTGAATGGGGACAGGGGTCTGGGGCCAACGTCCTGACTTTC. The encoded protein is CASSEWGQGSGANVLTF.

Only a few counts were recorded for this clonotype. The chain couples TRBV20-1 to TRBJ2-5; the match to TRBD2 covers 13 bases. The germline V gene encodes CDR1 DFQATT and CDR2 SNEGSKA (reference sequence). The CDR3 covers 17 residues. V lost 0 bases and J lost 5; bases outside the gene matches: 9. The CDR3 DNA reads TGCAGTGCTAGAGATGGGACTAGCGGGATGTGGAGGGAGACCCAGTACTTC. Translated: CSARDGTSGMWRETQYF.

This rearrangement joins TRBV18 to TRBJ2-1, with a weak D call TRBD1 (5 bases). Trimming left V 1 base short and J 0 bases short, with 13 bases between. CDR1 and CDR2 (germline): KGHSH, LQKENI. There are 17 residues in the CDR3. The CDR3 reads CASSPLGHLSSYNEQFF. Written as DNA, the CDR3 is TGTGCCAGCTCACCACTCGGACACCTGAGCTCCTACAATGAGCAGTTCTTC.

CDR3 in DNA: TGTGCCAGCAGCTCCTGGACAGGGGGCGAGACAGATACGCAGTATTTT. As protein: CASSSWTGGETDTQYF. The rearrangement links TRBV7-9 to TRBJ2-3, with 11 bases identical to TRBD1. The V segment lost 4 bases and the J segment 3 bases; nucleotides outside the gene matches: 6. Germline loops: CDR1 SEHNR, CDR2 FQNEAQ (reference sequence). CDR3 length: 16 residues.

This clonotype was seen a handful of times. The chain carries TRBV7-9 and TRBJ1-1, with D possibly matching TRBD1 (6 bases). The CDR3 has 17 residues. Germline CDR1 reads SEHNR; CDR2 reads FQNEAQ (reference sequence). V lost 5 bases to trimming and J lost 0 bases, with 19 bases between them. The CDR3 reads CASSPLQGQIMNTEAFF. In DNA form, the CDR3 reads TGTGCCAGCAGCCCCCTGCAGGGGCAAATCATGAACACTGAAGCTTTCTTT.

In this sample, this clonotype turned up a few times. The chain combines TRBV6-2 or TRBV6-3 with TRBJ2-1; either TRBD1 or TRBD2 may fit D (6 bases each). V shed 8 bases and J shed 8 bases, with 16 bases lying between them. The V gene's germline CDR1 is MNHEY and CDR2 SVGEGT. The CDR3 has 13 amino acids. This CDR3 is CASYRGPGDEQFF. The CDR3, as DNA: TGTGCCAGCTATCGGGGGCCCGGGGATGAGCAGTTCTTC.

This clonotype has more than one count but fewer than ten. The chain recombines TRBV7-3 with TRBJ1-1, with 7 bases identical to TRBD1. J lost 1 base, V lost 2 bases, and 13 bases had no gene match. The CDR3 totals 18 residues. Germline CDR1 and CDR2: SGHTA and FQGTGA. The CDR3 sequence is CASSLPRGDGTANTEAFF. For the CDR3, the DNA is TGTGCCAGCAGCTTACCCCGAGGGGACGGGACAGCGAACACTGAAGCTTTCTTT. The variable domain in full, completed from reference TRBV7-3 and TRBJ1-1, reads GAGVSQTPSNKVTEKGKYVELRCDPISGHTALYWYRQSLGQGPEFLIYFQGTGAADDSGLPNDRFFAVRPEGSVSTLKIQRTERGDSAVYLCASSLPRGDGTANTEAFFGQGTRLTVV.

This clonotype was counted a few times. The V gene is TRBV7-6, the J gene TRBJ1-2; tentatively, D is TRBD1 (5 bases). Trimming took 4 bases from V and 6 from J, leaving 18 bases between them. CDR1 is SGHVS and CDR2 is FNYEAQ in the germline V gene. The CDR3 consists of 15 residues. The CDR3 bases are TGTGCCAGCAGCTCCTTTCCCGGGGCCAAGGATGGCTACACCTTC. Translating it yields CASSSFPGAKDGYTF.

V is TRBV7-2 and J is TRBJ2-7, with a weak D call TRBD2 (6 bases). The CDR3 length is 13 residues. Trimming pared 8 bases from V and 3 bases from J, leaving 14 bases between. Germline-derived CDR1 and CDR2 are SGHTA and FQGNSA. DNA of the CDR3: TGTGCCAGCGCTCGGGGGATGGACTACGAGCAGTACTTC. Amino acids: CASARGMDYEQYF.

This clonotype came up a few times. This chain uses TRBV6-1 with TRBJ2-1; D is undetermined. V was trimmed by 1 base and J by 2 bases, leaving 6 bases between them. From germline, CDR1 is MNHNS and CDR2 SASEGT. CDR3 length equals 14 residues. The CDR3 sequence is CASSEVVPYNEQFF. In DNA form, the CDR3 reads TGTGCCAGCAGTGAAGTGGTTCCCTACAATGAGCAGTTCTTC.

The DNA of the CDR3 is TGTGCCAGCAGTGTACGGGTCGTCCATAATTCACCCCTCCACTTT. Protein product: CASSVRVVHNSPLHF. The chain carries TRBV2 and TRBJ1-6; D unclear. V was trimmed by 4 bases and J by 5 bases, leaving 12 bases between them. CDR1 is SNHLY, CDR2 FYNNEI, per germline. CDR3 length equals 15 residues.

This clonotype has just a few counts. V usage is TRBV7-9 and J usage is TRBJ2-1; no clear D gene. Germline V gene sequence: CDR1 SEHNR, CDR2 FQNEAQ (reference sequence). V was cut by 5 bases and J by 7 bases, with 9 bases left in between. This CDR3 comprises 12 residues. Written as DNA, the CDR3 is TGTGCCAGCAGCACCCTGGGGAATGAGCAGTTCTTC. Residues: CASSTLGNEQFF. The whole variable domain, remainder taken from reference TRBV7-9 and TRBJ2-1, is DTGVSQNPRHKITKRGQNVTFRCDPISEHNRLYWYRQTLGQGPEFLTYFQNEAQLEKSRLLSDRFSAERPKGSFSTLEIQRTEQGDSAMYLCASSTLGNEQFFGPGTRLTVL.

This clonotype has a count of ten or more. The chain joins TRBV5-1 to TRBJ2-7; TRBD2 matches 10 bases. The CDR3 consists of 15 residues. The V gene's germline CDR1 is SGHRS and CDR2 YFSETQ. Trimming removed 0 bases from V and 3 bases from J; junction bases left unmatched: 3. This chain's CDR3 is CASSLGLAGIYEQYF. The CDR3, as DNA: TGCGCCAGCAGCTTGGGACTAGCGGGCATCTACGAGCAGTACTTC.

The gene calls are TRBV7-9 and TRBJ2-1, with unresolved D. Trimming took 1 base from V and 13 from J, leaving 11 bases between them. The CDR3 contains 12 residues. From germline, CDR1 is SEHNR and CDR2 FQNEAQ (reference sequence). The CDR3 loop reads CASSLGSESQFF. CDR3 in DNA: TGTGCCAGCAGCTTAGGATCGGAATCTCAGTTCTTC.

The V and J genes are TRBV7-9 and TRBJ2-3; D call uncertain. From germline, CDR1 is SEHNR and CDR2 FQNEAQ (reference sequence). This CDR3 comprises 12 residues. The V and J ends lost 5 bases and 6 bases respectively, with 9 bases between them. For the CDR3, the DNA is TGTGCCAGCAGCATCCATGAGGATACGCAGTATTTT. Translated, it gives CASSIHEDTQYF.

This clonotype has just a few counts. V gene TRBV6-6 combines with J gene TRBJ2-3, with TRBD2 matching over 11 bases. CDR3 length equals 16 residues. The junction had 7 bases not matched to a gene; V was cut back by 2 bases and J by 6 bases. The germline V gene encodes CDR1 MNHNY and CDR2 SVGAGI (reference sequence). As DNA, the CDR3 is TGTGCCAGCAGTTACGGGACTAGCGGTTCTCTCGATACGCAGTATTTT. This translates into CASSYGTSGSLDTQYF.

The CDR3 here is CASSQVLAGGLTEQFF. The CDR3 nucleotides read TGTGCCAGCAGCCAAGTTCTAGCGGGGGGCCTTACTGAGCAGTTCTTC. The chain recombines TRBV4-2 with TRBJ2-1; 11 bases fit TRBD2. Trimming removed 1 base from V and 9 bases from J; junction bases left unmatched: 8. CDR1 and CDR2 (germline): LGHNA, YNFKEQ. The CDR3 has 16 amino acids.

This clonotype has just a few counts. This chain links TRBV20-1 with TRBJ2-7; 7 nucleotides align to TRBD2. This CDR3 comprises 18 residues. Germline-derived CDR1 and CDR2 are DFQATT and SNEGSKA (reference sequence). Trimming removed 0 bases from V and 3 bases from J; junction bases left unmatched: 17. DNA of the CDR3: TGCAGTGCTAGAGACGTTGCGGCGATAGCGGGCCAAGACTACGAGCAGTACTTC. It specifies CSARDVAAIAGQDYEQYF.

This clonotype was observed many times. This chain's CDR3 is CASSSGGSGEQYF. For the CDR3, the DNA is TGTGCCAGCAGTTCTGGGGGGTCCGGCGAGCAGTACTTC. The V call is TRBV12-3 or TRBV12-4, the J call TRBJ2-7; D is possibly TRBD2 (6 bases). Trimming shortened V by 4 bases and J by 6 bases, and 13 bases separated the two germline ends. This CDR3 contains 13 residues.

V and J are TRBV12-3 or TRBV12-4 and TRBJ1-1, with D perhaps TRBD1 (5 bases). The CDR3 totals 15 residues. V shed 5 bases and J shed 5 bases, with 18 bases lying between them. CDR3 protein: CASSPEAGWSTEAFF. The CDR3 DNA reads TGTGCCAGCAGTCCCGAGGCAGGGTGGTCGACTGAAGCTTTCTTT.